This T cell receptor beta chain was observed in a study of response to subunit inactivated influenza vaccine. This clonotype was recorded at least ten times. TCRdb analysed the RT-PCR reads with MiXCR anew, one entry per CDR3 protein. In the table there are 560,000 or so distinct CDR3 sequences, around 8% of which are singletons. This CDR3 comprises 14 residues. Germline CDR1 and CDR2: DFQATT and SNEGSKA (reference sequence). V trimming: 4 bases; J trimming: 2 bases; junction bases outside the gene matches: 2. The chain links TRBV20-1 to TRBJ2-7; TRBD2 aligns across 13 bases. This receptor was obtained from a man aged 50 to 69 who received an inactivated influenza vaccine. This sample comprised PBMCs from blood, obtained roughly 24 months after vaccination. CDR3 sequence (DNA): TGCAGTGCTACGGGACTAGCGGGAACCTACGAGCAGTACTTC. Protein product: CSATGLAGTYEQYF.